The sequence of this TCR beta chain was determined in a study of cytomegalovirus exposure and HLA in healthy donors. Germline V CDR1 and CDR2: SGDLS, YYNGEE. The CDR3 loop spans 13 amino acids. The V end lost 1 base, the J end lost 5 bases, and 10 bases lay between the germline ends. General study points: Evidence from a later analysis indicated that most CMV-associated TCR beta chains looked HLA-restricted.

In this sample, this clone turned up once. Antigen unknown. PCR amplification relied on 60 Vbeta primers (plus 13 Jbeta primers). Some clones are missing from TCRdb's copy, which holds only in-frame ones; the method was immunoSEQ multiplex PCR. The data contain more than 150,000 clones, over 75% of them singletons. The sequencing input was PBMCs. The gene calls are TRBV9 and TRBJ2-7, with D possibly matching TRBD1 (6 bases). The sequence was obtained from a girl less than two years old in good health and CMV-seronegative. CDR3 amino acids: CASSVRGDNEQYF. The DNA of the CDR3 is TGTGCCAGCAGCGTACGAGGGGACAACGAGCAGTACTTC.